This entry lists 26 T cell receptor beta chains sequenced from one sample in a study of chemoradiotherapy in HPV16-positive cancers (dated by TCRdb to about 2022). Library construction relied on the immunoSEQ multiplex PCR assay. Here the immuneACCESS table is served through TCRdb, limited to in-frame sequences with V and J called. Missing clones are a known gap in these copies; in checked studies unresolved V genes cover under half, and the rest lacks a known reason. This sample holds 20,000 or so clones; about 90% were observed only once. 3.5% to 5% of the sample belongs to the ten largest clones. Sample: blood, taken from a patient who underwent chemoradiotherapy. The receptors derive from a human donor with HPV-associated anogenital cancer.

The rearrangement joins TRBV7-9 to TRBJ1-3; D may be TRBD1 (5 bases). The germline V gene encodes CDR1 SEHNR and CDR2 FQNEAQ (reference sequence). CDR3 length: 12 amino acids. Trimming stripped 4 bases from V and 6 bases from J, with 7 bases between. Here the CDR3 reads CASSWDANTIYF. For the CDR3, the DNA is TGTGCCAGCAGCTGGGACGCAAACACCATATATTTT.

The chain is built from TRBV19 and TRBJ1-5; no definite D call. Per germline, CDR1 LNHDA and CDR2 SQIVND (reference sequence). The CDR3 runs 15 residues. V lost 2 bases and J 3 bases, leaving 11 bases between the germline ends. The CDR3 region is CASSISPGINQPQHF. The CDR3 DNA reads TGTGCCAGTAGTATATCTCCGGGCATCAATCAGCCCCAGCATTTT.

This chain uses TRBV11-2 with TRBJ2-2; TRBD2 matches at 8 bases. Germline loops: CDR1 SGHAT, CDR2 FQNNGV. The CDR3 consists of 15 residues. After removal of 6 bases from V and 6 bases from J, the junction contained 9 bases not matched to a gene. This CDR3 reads CASSFRIAGSGELFF. In DNA, the CDR3 is TGTGCCAGCAGTTTCAGAATAGCGGGGTCCGGGGAGCTGTTTTTT.

V and J are TRBV19 and TRBJ2-7, with D possibly TRBD1 on 5 matching bases. Germline CDR1 LNHDA, CDR2 SQIVND (reference sequence). This CDR3 has 11 amino acids. Trimming pared 4 bases from V and 6 bases from J, leaving 7 bases between. The CDR3 nucleotides are TGTGCCAGTAGTACAGGGCTCGAGCAGTACTTC. Its protein is CASSTGLEQYF.

The chain employs TRBV6-6 and TRBJ1-6, with TRBD1 matching 8 bases. CDR3 length: 15 amino acids. Trimming took 6 bases from V and 7 from J; bases not matched to a gene: 8. Germline V gene data show CDR1 as MNHNY and CDR2 as SVGAGI (reference sequence). The CDR3 loop is CASRHVDRGNSPLHF. CDR3 DNA: TGTGCCAGCAGACACGTCGACAGGGGAAATTCACCCCTCCACTTT.

This chain connects TRBV5-4 to TRBJ2-3, with 16 bases that match TRBD2. The CDR3 runs to 17 residues. The V gene end was trimmed by 4 bases and the J gene end by 3 bases; junction bases not matched to a gene: 5. CDR1 and CDR2 (germline): SGHNT, YYREEE (reference sequence). As DNA, the CDR3 is TGTGCCAGCAGCCCTGGGACTAGCGGGAGGGTAACAGATACGCAGTATTTT. Translated: CASSPGTSGRVTDTQYF. Supplemented by reference TRBV5-4 and TRBJ2-3, the full variable domain reads ETGVTQSPTHLIKTRGQQVTLRCSSQSGHNTVSWYQQALGQGPQFIFQYYREEENGRGNFPPRFSGLQFPNYSSELNVNALELDDSALYLCASSPGTSGRVTDTQYFGPGTRLTVL.

The CDR3 protein is CASSRYRDRTHNEQFF. DNA of the CDR3: TGTGCCAGTAGCCGCTACCGGGACAGGACCCACAATGAGCAGTTCTTC. The V and J genes are TRBV19 and TRBJ2-1, with 8 positions matching TRBD1. This CDR3 spans 16 amino acids. Looked up from germline, CDR1 is LNHDA and CDR2 is SQIVND (reference sequence). J lost 5 bases, V lost 6 bases, and 12 bases had no gene match.

This clone was observed a few times. The chain employs TRBV5-1 and TRBJ2-7; D not resolved. CDR1 is SGHRS and CDR2 is YFSETQ in the germline V gene. The CDR3 totals 12 residues. The V gene lost 4 bases and the J gene lost 6 bases, with 11 bases spanning the gap. As DNA, the CDR3 is TGCGCCAGCAGCCCCCCCCCGGGCGAGCAGTACTTC. Its protein is CASSPPPGEQYF. Full variable domain (missing parts from reference TRBV5-1 and TRBJ2-7): KAGVTQTPRYLIKTRGQQVTLSCSPISGHRSVSWYQQTPGQGLQFLFEYFSETQRNKGNFPGRFSGRQFSNSRSEMNVSTLELGDSALYLCASSPPPGEQYFGPGTRLTVT.

The V and J genes are TRBV2 and TRBJ1-1; the D gene is possibly TRBD1 (5 bases). Trimming left V 9 bases short and J 1 base short, with 18 bases between. Germline V gives CDR1 SNHLY, CDR2 FYNNEI. The CDR3 is 15 residues long. The CDR3 spells CASTSQGIRNTEAFF. The CDR3 bases are TGTGCCAGTACTTCTCAGGGAATCCGGAACACTGAAGCTTTCTTT.

V is TRBV5-4 and J is TRBJ2-1; D gene unclear. With 0 bases removed from V and 7 bases from J, the gap between germline ends came to 17 bases. The CDR3 contains 16 residues. Germline CDR1 and CDR2: SGHNT and YYREEE (reference sequence). Here the CDR3 reads CASSLAPVAPKNEQFF. The DNA for the CDR3 is TGTGCCAGCAGCTTGGCGCCAGTTGCCCCAAAAAATGAGCAGTTCTTC.

This clone has only a few counts. The chain uses TRBV7-2 and TRBJ2-4, with D hard to call. The CDR3 contains 12 residues. V shed 1 base and J shed 9 bases, with 7 bases lying between them. CDR1 is SGHTA and CDR2 is FQGNSA in the germline V gene. This chain's CDR3 is CASSLGLGIQYF. CDR3 DNA: TGTGCCAGCAGCTTAGGGCTCGGCATTCAGTACTTC. Variable domain in full (rest from reference TRBV7-2 and TRBJ2-4): GAGVSQSPSNKVTEKGKDVELRCDPISGHTALYWYRQSLGQGLEFLIYFQGNSAPDKSGLPSDRFSAERTGGSVSTLTIQRTQQEDSAVYLCASSLGLGIQYFGAGTRLSVL.

V and J are TRBV13 and TRBJ1-6; D call uncertain. The length of the CDR3 is 15 residues. Germline assignment: CDR1 PRHDT and CDR2 FYEKMQ (reference sequence). Trimming removed 6 bases at V and 2 bases at J, with 11 bases between. The CDR3 region has the DNA TGTGCCAGCAGGGGATCTTATACCTATAATTCACCCCTCCACTTT. Its protein product is CASRGSYTYNSPLHF.

The V call is TRBV27, the J call TRBJ1-1; tentative D call: TRBD1 (5 bases). The CDR3 spans 13 residues. Germline CDR1 reads MNHEY; CDR2 reads SMNVEV (reference sequence). Trimming shortened V by 7 bases and J by 4 bases, and 13 bases separated the two germline ends. Here the CDR3 DNA reads TGTGCCAGCACTACGGGCAGGGCCACTGAAGCTTTCTTT. Protein product: CASTTGRATEAFF.

V is TRBV7-2 and J is TRBJ2-2; 13 positions match TRBD2. Germline V CDR1 and CDR2: SGHTA, FQGNSA. The V and J ends lost 1 base and 5 bases, in that order; junction bases with no gene match: 7. The CDR3 is 18 residues long. DNA of the CDR3: TGTGCCAGCAGCTTAGGGACTAGCGGGAGTTTTGTAACCGGGGAGCTGTTTTTT. It encodes CASSLGTSGSFVTGELFF. The whole variable domain, remainder taken from reference TRBV7-2 and TRBJ2-2, is GAGVSQSPSNKVTEKGKDVELRCDPISGHTALYWYRQSLGQGLEFLIYFQGNSAPDKSGLPSDRFSAERTGGSVSTLTIQRTQQEDSAVYLCASSLGTSGSFVTGELFFGEGSRLTVL.

The chain couples TRBV12-2 to TRBJ2-2; no DNA check was done on the table's D call, TRBD2. TRBV12-2 is a known pseudogene. This CDR3 spans 17 amino acids. The CDR3 reads CASRFTRGEKNTGELFF. The CDR3 nucleotides read TGTGCAAGTCGCTTTACGCGCGGGGAGAAGAACACCGGGGAGCTGTTTTTT.

For the CDR3, the DNA is TGTGCCTGGCGTCGGGACACCCGGAACACTGAAGCTTTCTTT. Its protein product is CAWRRDTRNTEAFF. The rearrangement links TRBV30 to TRBJ1-1, with a tentative D call TRBD1 (6 bases). CDR3 length equals 14 residues. V lost 5 bases and J 1 base, leaving 14 bases between the germline ends. Germline lookup yields CDR1 GTSNPN and CDR2 SVGIG (reference sequence). The full variable domain, with the rest looked up from reference TRBV30 and TRBJ1-1, is SQTIHQWPATLVQPVGSPLSLECTVEGTSNPNLYWYRQAAGRGLQLLFYSVGIGQISSEVPQNLSASRPQDRQFILSSKKLLLSDSGFYLCAWRRDTRNTEAFFGQGTRLTVV.

The rearrangement uses TRBV19 and TRBJ2-7; 7 positions agree with TRBD1. This CDR3 comprises 14 residues. V lost 3 bases and J lost 3; bases outside the gene matches: 5. Germline CDR1 LNHDA, CDR2 SQIVND (reference sequence). The CDR3 DNA is TGTGCCAGTAGTATGAACAGGGGTAGCTACGAGCAGTACTTC. As protein: CASSMNRGSYEQYF.

This sequence joins TRBV5-8 and TRBJ1-3; D possibly corresponds to TRBD1 (6 bases). There are 18 residues in the CDR3. CDR1 and CDR2 from the germline V gene are SGHTS and YDEGEE. The V end lost 4 bases, the J end lost 4 bases, and 24 bases lay between the germline ends. This CDR3 reads CASSLRGAGTTMGNTIYF. Written as DNA, the CDR3 is TGTGCCAGCAGCCTACGCGGTGCCGGGACAACCATGGGAAACACCATATATTTT. The full variable domain, its missing parts supplied by reference TRBV5-8 and TRBJ1-3, is EAGVTQSPTHLIKTRGQQATLRCSPISGHTSVYWYQQALGLGLQFLLWYDEGEERNRGNFPPRFSGRQFPNYSSELNVNALELEDSALYLCASSLRGAGTTMGNTIYFGEGSWLTVV.

The chain combines TRBV6-1 with TRBJ2-3, with 7 bases aligning to TRBD1. The junction had 7 bases not matched to a gene; V was cut back by 1 base and J by 9 bases. This CDR3 has 14 amino acids. Germline loops: CDR1 MNHNS, CDR2 SASEGT. The CDR3 loop is CASSEGTGRLTQYF. The CDR3, as DNA: TGTGCCAGCAGTGAAGGGACAGGAAGATTAACGCAGTATTTT.

This clone has only one observation. This sequence joins TRBV5-1 and TRBJ1-4, with 7 bases lining up with TRBD1. The germline V gene has CDR1 SGHRS and CDR2 YFSETQ. The CDR3 has 16 residues. V gave up 4 bases and J gave up 0 bases; unmatched junction bases: 6. The CDR3 sequence: CASSPGTAPTNEKLFF. In DNA form, the CDR3 reads TGCGCCAGCAGCCCCGGGACAGCCCCAACTAATGAAAAACTGTTTTTT.

The rearrangement links TRBV4-1 to TRBJ1-1; no clear D. V lost 1 base, J lost 2 bases, and 8 bases lay in between. CDR1 is MGHRA and CDR2 is YSYEKL in the germline V gene. The CDR3 length is 14 residues. The CDR3 bases are TGCGCCAGCAGCCAAGGGACGGTAAACACTGAAGCTTTCTTT. The encoded protein is CASSQGTVNTEAFF.

This rearrangement joins TRBV4-1 to TRBJ2-7; a possible D gene is TRBD1 (5 bases). This CDR3 contains 13 residues. Germline loops: CDR1 MGHRA, CDR2 YSYEKL. V lost 5 bases and J 1 base, leaving 9 bases between the germline ends. The chain's CDR3 is CASSSAGSYEQYF. CDR3 sequence (DNA): TGCGCCAGCAGCTCGGCAGGGTCCTACGAGCAGTACTTC.

V and J are TRBV4-3 and TRBJ1-3; D not resolved. Trimming pared 0 bases from V and 0 bases from J, leaving 12 bases between. In germline, CDR1 is LGHNA, CDR2 YSLEER. There are 17 residues in the CDR3. The CDR3 DNA is TGCGCCAGCAGCCAAGATCTTCTACGGAACTCTGGAAACACCATATATTTT. The encoded protein is CASSQDLLRNSGNTIYF.

This chain uses TRBV5-4 with TRBJ2-5; 12 nucleotides line up with TRBD2. CDR1 and CDR2 from the germline V gene are SGHNT and YYREEE (reference sequence). J gave up 3 bases and V 0 bases, and 9 bases lay outside the gene matches. The CDR3 spans 18 residues. CDR3 coding DNA: TGTGCCAGCAGCTTGGACCCGGGACTAGCGGGCGGGGAAGAGACCCAGTACTTC. Amino acid sequence: CASSLDPGLAGGEETQYF. Together with reference TRBV5-4 and TRBJ2-5, the CDR3 gives the full variable domain: ETGVTQSPTHLIKTRGQQVTLRCSSQSGHNTVSWYQQALGQGPQFIFQYYREEENGRGNFPPRFSGLQFPNYSSELNVNALELDDSALYLCASSLDPGLAGGEETQYFGPGTRLLVL.

This rearrangement joins TRBV4-2 to TRBJ1-6; 7 bases align to TRBD1. Germline trimming cut 0 bases from V and 10 bases from J; bases unmatched to any gene: 0. The germline CDR1 and CDR2 sequences are LGHNA and YNFKEQ. The CDR3 loop spans 13 amino acids. The DNA of the CDR3 is TGTGCCAGCAGCCAAGAACAGGGGTCACCCCTCCACTTT. Encoded protein: CASSQEQGSPLHF.

The rearrangement uses TRBV6-5 and TRBJ2-3; D is perhaps TRBD2 (6 bases). The germline gives CDR1 MNHEY, CDR2 SVGAGI. V lost 5 bases, J lost 2 bases, and 14 bases lay in between. CDR3 length: 15 residues. CDR3 region: CASSPTGAFTDTQYF. In DNA form, the CDR3 reads TGTGCCAGCAGTCCGACGGGAGCTTTCACAGATACGCAGTATTTT.